A selection of T cell receptor beta chains follows, all from one sample in a study of cytomegalovirus exposure and HLA in healthy donors. Assay: immunoSEQ multiplex PCR; the TCRdb copy retains only in-frame clones and omits some. This sample has 180,000 or so clones, with approximately 78% found just once. The specimen sequenced was PBMCs. These receptors were taken from a woman between 50 and 59 years old in good health and CMV-seropositive. Both conserved end residues are part of each CDR3. The D gene is left open where the match is weak. Rows give clone size only sometimes, using once, few, many, or a class for an expanded clone.

cdr3_nt: TGTGCCAGCAGTTTAACCCCAGGCACCAACTATGGCTACACCTTC
cdr3_aa: CASSLTPGTNYGYTF
j_call: TRBJ1-2
v_call: TRBV27
d_call: -
clone_size: -

cdr3_nt: TGTGCCAGCAGTTTATCAGGGGGTTTAGGAGGGGCCTCCTACGAGCAGTACTTC
cdr3_aa: CASSLSGGLGGASYEQYF
j_call: TRBJ2-7
v_call: TRBV28
d_call: -
clone_size: once

cdr3_nt: TGTGCCAGCAGCCGACCGGGGGAGGCGGGCTATGGCTACACCTTC
cdr3_aa: CASSRPGEAGYGYTF
j_call: TRBJ1-2
v_call: TRBV7-2
d_call: -
clone_size: few

cdr3_nt: TGTGCCAGCAGCCCAGGGCGAAACTACAATGAGCAGTTCTTC
cdr3_aa: CASSPGRNYNEQFF
j_call: TRBJ2-1
v_call: TRBV4-2
d_call: -
clone_size: -

cdr3_nt: TGTGCCAGCTCGTCCGGGACAGGGATTACCGGGGAGCTGTTTTTT
cdr3_aa: CASSSGTGITGELFF
j_call: TRBJ2-2
v_call: TRBV18
d_call: TRBD1
clone_size: -

cdr3_nt: TGTGCCACCTCCGCGGGAGGCAGCTCCTACGAGCAGTACTTC
cdr3_aa: CATSAGGSSYEQYF
j_call: TRBJ2-7
v_call: TRBV10-3
d_call: TRBD2
clone_size: -

cdr3_nt: TGTGCCAGCAACCGAAGACAGTTACAAGAGACCCAGTACTTC
cdr3_aa: CASNRRQLQETQYF
j_call: TRBJ2-5
v_call: TRBV6-1
d_call: -
clone_size: -

cdr3_nt: TGTGCCAGCAGTTTATCAGAGGCCAACACTGAAGCTTTCTTT
cdr3_aa: CASSLSEANTEAFF
j_call: TRBJ1-1
v_call: TRBV28
d_call: -
clone_size: -

cdr3_nt: TGCGCCAGCAGCTTGAAACCTCCAGTAACAGGGGACGCTGAAGCTTTCTTT
cdr3_aa: CASSLKPPVTGDAEAFF
j_call: TRBJ1-1
v_call: TRBV5-1
d_call: TRBD1
clone_size: -

cdr3_nt: TGTGCCAGCAGCTTGGGACTAGCGGGAGTCGGTGATACGCAGTATTTT
cdr3_aa: CASSLGLAGVGDTQYF
j_call: TRBJ2-3
v_call: TRBV5-5
d_call: TRBD2
clone_size: -

cdr3_nt: TGTGCCAGCAGTTACTCTCTAGGGGAGGACTATGGCTACACCTTC
cdr3_aa: CASSYSLGEDYGYTF
j_call: TRBJ1-2
v_call: TRBV6-5
d_call: -
clone_size: few

cdr3_nt: TGTGCCATCAGTGACAGGGACAGGCGGAGAGACGAGCAGTACTTC
cdr3_aa: CAISDRDRRRDEQYF
j_call: TRBJ2-7
v_call: TRBV10-3
d_call: TRBD1
clone_size: once

cdr3_nt: TGTGCCAGCAGTGAACATCTCCCGGGACTAGCGGAGCAGTTCTTC
cdr3_aa: CASSEHLPGLAEQFF
j_call: TRBJ2-1
v_call: TRBV6-1
d_call: TRBD2
clone_size: -

cdr3_nt: TGTGCCAGCAGCTTTCAGGGGGTCGAGACTGAAGCTTTCTTT
cdr3_aa: CASSFQGVETEAFF
j_call: TRBJ1-1
v_call: TRBV7-2
d_call: TRBD1
clone_size: -

cdr3_nt: TGTGCCAGCAGCTTACAGCCGGGACTAGCGGGAGGGCCGAACGGGGAGCTGTTTTTT
cdr3_aa: CASSLQPGLAGGPNGELFF
j_call: TRBJ2-2
v_call: TRBV7-9
d_call: TRBD2
clone_size: -

cdr3_nt: TGTGCCGTGCAGTGGACCGGGACAGAAAATCGGGCCCCAGAGACCCAGTACTTC
cdr3_aa: CAVQWTGTENRAPETQYF
j_call: TRBJ2-5
v_call: TRBV10-3
d_call: TRBD1
clone_size: -

cdr3_nt: TGCAGCGTCCGATCCAGTGGACTAGCGGGGGATACGCAGTATTTT
cdr3_aa: CSVRSSGLAGDTQYF
j_call: TRBJ2-3
v_call: TRBV29-1
d_call: TRBD2
clone_size: -

cdr3_nt: TGTGCCAGTAGGGACAGCTCCTATAATTCACCCCTCCACTTT
cdr3_aa: CASRDSSYNSPLHF
j_call: TRBJ1-6
v_call: TRBV19
d_call: -
clone_size: -

cdr3_nt: TGTGCCAGCACCCTAGGGGGGGGGAAGAATGAAAAACTGTTTTTT
cdr3_aa: CASTLGGGKNEKLFF
j_call: TRBJ1-4
v_call: TRBV25-1
d_call: -
clone_size: -

cdr3_nt: TGTGCCAGCAGGCTAACTAGCGGGAACTACAATGAGCAGTTCTTC
cdr3_aa: CASRLTSGNYNEQFF
j_call: TRBJ2-1
v_call: TRBV6-5
d_call: TRBD2
clone_size: -

cdr3_nt: TGTGCCAGCAGCTTAGTCGAGACAGGGAATGGTATCGGGGAGCTGTTTTTT
cdr3_aa: CASSLVETGNGIGELFF
j_call: TRBJ2-2
v_call: TRBV7-8
d_call: TRBD1
clone_size: -

cdr3_nt: TGTGCCAGCAGTGTTCTAGCGACTTCCTACAATGAGCAGTTCTTC
cdr3_aa: CASSVLATSYNEQFF
j_call: TRBJ2-1
v_call: TRBV27
d_call: -
clone_size: -

cdr3_nt: TGTGCCAGCAGTGTTTGGTGGGGCAGGCAAACCGATAGCAATCAGCCCCAGCATTTT
cdr3_aa: CASSVWWGRQTDSNQPQHF
j_call: TRBJ1-5
v_call: TRBV2
d_call: -
clone_size: -

cdr3_nt: TGTGCCAGCAGTGAACTTAATGAAAAACTGTTTTTT
cdr3_aa: CASSELNEKLFF
j_call: TRBJ1-4
v_call: TRBV25-1
d_call: -
clone_size: -

cdr3_nt: TGTGCCACCAGCAGAGATCGAACAGGGGGCTGGGAGACCCAGTACTTC
cdr3_aa: CATSRDRTGGWETQYF
j_call: TRBJ2-5
v_call: TRBV15
d_call: TRBD1
clone_size: -

cdr3_nt: TGTGCCAGCAGTGCTAGCGGTCACTCCTACAATGAGCAGTTCTTC
cdr3_aa: CASSASGHSYNEQFF
j_call: TRBJ2-1
v_call: TRBV2
d_call: TRBD2
clone_size: -

cdr3_nt: TGTGCCAGCAGCTTAGCTAGCGGGATCCCCTTTGGGGCCAACGGCCTGACTTTC
cdr3_aa: CASSLASGIPFGANGLTF
j_call: TRBJ2-6
v_call: TRBV7-2
d_call: TRBD2
clone_size: -

cdr3_nt: TGTGCCAGCAGACCAGACAGGTACACTGAAGCTTTCTTT
cdr3_aa: CASRPDRYTEAFF
j_call: TRBJ1-1
v_call: TRBV28
d_call: -
clone_size: -

cdr3_nt: TGTGCCAGCAGCCGGACAGGGGGGGTCTATGGCTACACCTTC
cdr3_aa: CASSRTGGVYGYTF
j_call: TRBJ1-2
v_call: TRBV28
d_call: TRBD1
clone_size: -

cdr3_nt: TGTGCCAGTAGTATAGTGGCAGGCGATAATGAAAAACTGTTTTTT
cdr3_aa: CASSIVAGDNEKLFF
j_call: TRBJ1-4
v_call: TRBV19
d_call: -
clone_size: -

cdr3_nt: TGTGCCAGCAGCCAAGATGCGGGAGGATTCTACGAGCAGTACTTC
cdr3_aa: CASSQDAGGFYEQYF
j_call: TRBJ2-7
v_call: TRBV14
d_call: TRBD2
clone_size: once

cdr3_nt: TGTGCCAGCAGGGCTCAGGGGTTCGGGGAGCTGTTTTTT
cdr3_aa: CASRAQGFGELFF
j_call: TRBJ2-2
v_call: TRBV2
d_call: -
clone_size: -

cdr3_nt: TGTGCCAGCAGCCTACTGCTTCAAGCTCCCCTAAATCAGCCCCAGCATTTT
cdr3_aa: CASSLLLQAPLNQPQHF
j_call: TRBJ1-5
v_call: TRBV28
d_call: -
clone_size: -

cdr3_nt: TGTGCCAGCAGCTTGGGTGGAGCGGGGGGGCAAGAGACCCAGTACTTC
cdr3_aa: CASSLGGAGGQETQYF
j_call: TRBJ2-5
v_call: TRBV5-4
d_call: TRBD2
clone_size: -

cdr3_nt: TGTGCCAGCAGTCGTCCTAGCGGGAGGGCTGAGCAGTTCTTC
cdr3_aa: CASSRPSGRAEQFF
j_call: TRBJ2-1
v_call: TRBV28
d_call: TRBD2
clone_size: -

cdr3_nt: TGTGCCAGCAGTGAAAAGGGACCCGCGGGGAATGAGCAGTTCTTC
cdr3_aa: CASSEKGPAGNEQFF
j_call: TRBJ2-1
v_call: TRBV2
d_call: -
clone_size: -

cdr3_nt: TGTTCCAGCAGGCCGACAGGGGACACCGGGGAGCTGTTTTTT
cdr3_aa: CSSRPTGDTGELFF
j_call: TRBJ2-2
v_call: TRBV7-9
d_call: TRBD1
clone_size: -

cdr3_nt: TGCGCCAGCAGCCAAGTTTCAGCTAATGAAAAACTGTTTTTT
cdr3_aa: CASSQVSANEKLFF
j_call: TRBJ1-4
v_call: TRBV4-1
d_call: -
clone_size: -

cdr3_nt: TGTGCCAGCAGCTCCGCGGGGGCGCCCCTCTATGGCTACACCTTC
cdr3_aa: CASSSAGAPLYGYTF
j_call: TRBJ1-2
v_call: TRBV7-9
d_call: -
clone_size: -

cdr3_nt: TGCGCCAGCAGCTTGGAAGGGACAGCCAAAAACAGTCAGTACTTC
cdr3_aa: CASSLEGTAKNSQYF
j_call: TRBJ2-4
v_call: TRBV5-1
d_call: TRBD1
clone_size: -

cdr3_nt: TGCGCCAGCAGCCAAGATCGAGGACAGGGGGCTTCTGGGGCCAACGTCCTGACTTTC
cdr3_aa: CASSQDRGQGASGANVLTF
j_call: TRBJ2-6
v_call: TRBV4-1
d_call: TRBD1
clone_size: -

cdr3_nt: TGTGCCAGCAGTGAATTTAGAACGCCCACAGATACGCAGTATTTT
cdr3_aa: CASSEFRTPTDTQYF
j_call: TRBJ2-3
v_call: TRBV2
d_call: -
clone_size: -

cdr3_nt: TGTGCCAGCAGCCAAGGGCTTGGCCGGGAGCTGTTTTTT
cdr3_aa: CASSQGLGRELFF
j_call: TRBJ2-2
v_call: TRBV14
d_call: -
clone_size: -

cdr3_nt: TGTGCCAGCAGCCCAACCGGGACATACAATGAGCAGTTCTTC
cdr3_aa: CASSPTGTYNEQFF
j_call: TRBJ2-1
v_call: TRBV7-9
d_call: -
clone_size: -

cdr3_nt: TGTGCCAGTAGTATGGTACTGTCCAACAATGAAAAACTGTTTTTT
cdr3_aa: CASSMVLSNNEKLFF
j_call: TRBJ1-4
v_call: TRBV19
d_call: -
clone_size: once

cdr3_nt: TGTGCCAGCAGCTCTACGATGGGGCTAGCGGGCGGTCCATATGAGCAGTTCTTC
cdr3_aa: CASSSTMGLAGGPYEQFF
j_call: TRBJ2-1
v_call: TRBV13
d_call: TRBD2
clone_size: -

cdr3_nt: TGTGCCAGCAAGTTGGTGCACGAGCAGTACTTC
cdr3_aa: CASKLVHEQYF
j_call: TRBJ2-7
v_call: TRBV28
d_call: -
clone_size: -

cdr3_nt: TGTGCCAGCAGTTTTGGTCCAGCGGGAGGCACAGATACGCAGTATTTT
cdr3_aa: CASSFGPAGGTDTQYF
j_call: TRBJ2-3
v_call: TRBV27
d_call: TRBD2
clone_size: -

cdr3_nt: TGCGCCAGCAGCTCGGGACAGGGCTATGGCTACACCTTC
cdr3_aa: CASSSGQGYGYTF
j_call: TRBJ1-2
v_call: TRBV5-1
d_call: TRBD1
clone_size: -

cdr3_nt: TGTGCCAGCAGTTTAGAAGGGACAGGGGGCTGGTCACCCCTCCACTTT
cdr3_aa: CASSLEGTGGWSPLHF
j_call: TRBJ1-6
v_call: TRBV27
d_call: TRBD1
clone_size: -

cdr3_nt: TGTGCCAGCAGCCCTAACTCCTACGAGCAGTACTTC
cdr3_aa: CASSPNSYEQYF
j_call: TRBJ2-7
v_call: TRBV28
d_call: -
clone_size: -

cdr3_nt: TGCGCCAGCAGTCGACAGTACACCGGGGAGCTGTTTTTT
cdr3_aa: CASSRQYTGELFF
j_call: TRBJ2-2
v_call: TRBV10-1
d_call: -
clone_size: -

cdr3_nt: TGCGCCAGCAGCCTCGTAGCGGGCTCCTACAATGAGCAGTTCTTC
cdr3_aa: CASSLVAGSYNEQFF
j_call: TRBJ2-1
v_call: TRBV5-1
d_call: TRBD2
clone_size: -